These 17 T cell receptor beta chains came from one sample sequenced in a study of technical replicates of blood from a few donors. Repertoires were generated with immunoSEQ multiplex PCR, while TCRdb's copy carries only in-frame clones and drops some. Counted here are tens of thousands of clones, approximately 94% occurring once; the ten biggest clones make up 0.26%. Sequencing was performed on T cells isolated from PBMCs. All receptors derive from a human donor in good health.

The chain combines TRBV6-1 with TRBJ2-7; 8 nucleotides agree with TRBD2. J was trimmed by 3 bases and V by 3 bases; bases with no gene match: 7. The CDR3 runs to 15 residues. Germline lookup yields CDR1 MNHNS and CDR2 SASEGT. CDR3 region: CASSDLSGAVYEQYF. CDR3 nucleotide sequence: TGTGCCAGCAGTGACCTTAGCGGGGCGGTCTACGAGCAGTACTTC.

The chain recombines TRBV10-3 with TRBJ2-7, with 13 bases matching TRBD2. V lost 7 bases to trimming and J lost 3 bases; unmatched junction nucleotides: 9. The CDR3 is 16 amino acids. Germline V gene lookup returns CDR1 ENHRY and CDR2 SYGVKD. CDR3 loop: CAITSGLAGKDYEQYF. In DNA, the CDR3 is TGTGCCATCACCTCGGGACTAGCGGGAAAGGACTACGAGCAGTACTTC.

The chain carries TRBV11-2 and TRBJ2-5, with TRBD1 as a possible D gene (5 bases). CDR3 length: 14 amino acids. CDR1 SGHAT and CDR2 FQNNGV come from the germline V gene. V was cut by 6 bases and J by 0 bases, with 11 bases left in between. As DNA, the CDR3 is TGTGCCAGCAGACCCACAGGTTACCAAGAGACCCAGTACTTC. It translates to CASRPTGYQETQYF.

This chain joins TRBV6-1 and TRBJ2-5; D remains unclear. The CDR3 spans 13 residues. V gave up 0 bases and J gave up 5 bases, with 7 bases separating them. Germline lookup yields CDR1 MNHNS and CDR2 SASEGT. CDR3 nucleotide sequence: TGTGCCAGCAGTGAAGCGTCTATTGAGACCCAGTACTTC. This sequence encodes CASSEASIETQYF.

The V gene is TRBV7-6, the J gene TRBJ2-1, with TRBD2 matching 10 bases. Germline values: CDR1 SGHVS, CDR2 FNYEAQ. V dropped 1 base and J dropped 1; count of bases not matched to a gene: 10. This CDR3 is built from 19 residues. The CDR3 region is CASSLVPEGSGRSYNEQFF. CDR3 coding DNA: TGTGCCAGCAGCTTAGTTCCCGAAGGTAGCGGGAGGTCCTACAATGAGCAGTTCTTC.

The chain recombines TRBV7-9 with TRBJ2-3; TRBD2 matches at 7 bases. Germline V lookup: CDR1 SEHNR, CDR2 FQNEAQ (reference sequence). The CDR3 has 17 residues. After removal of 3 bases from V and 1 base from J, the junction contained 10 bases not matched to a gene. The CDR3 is CASSLTGGTARTDTQYF. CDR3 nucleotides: TGTGCCAGCAGCTTGACGGGAGGAACCGCCCGCACAGATACGCAGTATTTT. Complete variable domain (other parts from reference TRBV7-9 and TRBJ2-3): DTGVSQNPRHKITKRGQNVTFRCDPISEHNRLYWYRQTLGQGPEFLTYFQNEAQLEKSRLLSDRFSAERPKGSFSTLEIQRTEQGDSAMYLCASSLTGGTARTDTQYFGPGTRLTVL.

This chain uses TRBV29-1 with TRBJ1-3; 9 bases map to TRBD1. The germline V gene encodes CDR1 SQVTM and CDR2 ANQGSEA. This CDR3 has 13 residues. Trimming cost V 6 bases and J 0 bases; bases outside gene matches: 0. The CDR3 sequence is CSVGQGSGNTIYF. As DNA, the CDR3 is TGCAGCGTGGGACAGGGCTCTGGAAACACCATATATTTT.

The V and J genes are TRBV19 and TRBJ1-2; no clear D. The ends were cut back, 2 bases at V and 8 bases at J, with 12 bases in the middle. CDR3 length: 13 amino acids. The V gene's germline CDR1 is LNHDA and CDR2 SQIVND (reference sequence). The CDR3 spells CASSIMAGFGYTF. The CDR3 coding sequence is TGTGCCAGTAGTATAATGGCGGGCTTCGGCTACACCTTC. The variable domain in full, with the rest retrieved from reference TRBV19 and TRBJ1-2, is DGGITQSPKYLFRKEGQNVTLSCEQNLNHDAMYWYRQDPGQGLRLIYYSQIVNDFQKGDIAEGYSVSREKKESFPLTVTSAQKNPTAFYLCASSIMAGFGYTFGSGTRLTVV.

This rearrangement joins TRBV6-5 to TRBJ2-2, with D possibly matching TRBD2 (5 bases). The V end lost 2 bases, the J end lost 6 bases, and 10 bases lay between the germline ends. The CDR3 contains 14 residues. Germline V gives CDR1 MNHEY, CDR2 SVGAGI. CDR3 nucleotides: TGTGCCAGCAGTTACGGTAGAGGGTCCGGGGAGCTGTTTTTT. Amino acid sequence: CASSYGRGSGELFF.

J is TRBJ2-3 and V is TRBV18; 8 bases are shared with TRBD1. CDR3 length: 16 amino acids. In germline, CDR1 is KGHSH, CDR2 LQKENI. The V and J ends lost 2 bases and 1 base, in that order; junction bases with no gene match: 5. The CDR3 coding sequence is TGTGCCAGCTCACCAATGGACAGGGCCCGCACAGATACGCAGTATTTT. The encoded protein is CASSPMDRARTDTQYF. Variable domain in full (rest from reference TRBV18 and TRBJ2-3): NAGVMQNPRHLVRRRGQEARLRCSPMKGHSHVYWYRQLPEEGLKFMVYLQKENIIDESGMPKERFSAEFPKEGPSILRIQQVVRGDSAAYFCASSPMDRARTDTQYFGPGTRLTVL.

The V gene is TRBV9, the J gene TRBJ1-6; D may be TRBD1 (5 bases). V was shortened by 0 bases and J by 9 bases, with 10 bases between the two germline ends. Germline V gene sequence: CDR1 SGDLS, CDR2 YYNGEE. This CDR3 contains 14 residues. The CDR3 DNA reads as TGTGCCAGCAGCGTAGATGGGCAGGGTTCACCCCTCCACTTT. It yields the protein CASSVDGQGSPLHF.

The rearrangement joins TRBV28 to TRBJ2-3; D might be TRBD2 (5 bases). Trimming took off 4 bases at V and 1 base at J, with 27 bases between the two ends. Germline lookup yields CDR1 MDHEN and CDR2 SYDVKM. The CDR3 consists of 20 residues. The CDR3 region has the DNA TGTGCCAGCAGTTCTAGCCCGTCTCGTTGGGGTACTTCCGGCACAGATACGCAGTATTTT. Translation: CASSSSPSRWGTSGTDTQYF.

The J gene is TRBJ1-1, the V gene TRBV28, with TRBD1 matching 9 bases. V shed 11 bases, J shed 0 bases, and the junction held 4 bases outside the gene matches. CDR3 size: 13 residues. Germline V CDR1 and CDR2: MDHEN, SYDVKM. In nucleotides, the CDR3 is TGTGCCGGACAGGGGACTTTGAACACTGAAGCTTTCTTT. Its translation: CAGQGTLNTEAFF.

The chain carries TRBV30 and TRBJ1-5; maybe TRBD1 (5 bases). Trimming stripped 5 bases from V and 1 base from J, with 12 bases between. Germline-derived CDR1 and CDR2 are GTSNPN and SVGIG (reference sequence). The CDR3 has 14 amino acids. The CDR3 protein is CAWGGGLSNQPQHF. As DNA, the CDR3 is TGTGCCTGGGGCGGGGGACTGAGCAATCAGCCCCAGCATTTT. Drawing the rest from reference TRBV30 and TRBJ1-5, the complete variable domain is SQTIHQWPATLVQPVGSPLSLECTVEGTSNPNLYWYRQAAGRGLQLLFYSVGIGQISSEVPQNLSASRPQDRQFILSSKKLLLSDSGFYLCAWGGGLSNQPQHFGDGTRLSIL.

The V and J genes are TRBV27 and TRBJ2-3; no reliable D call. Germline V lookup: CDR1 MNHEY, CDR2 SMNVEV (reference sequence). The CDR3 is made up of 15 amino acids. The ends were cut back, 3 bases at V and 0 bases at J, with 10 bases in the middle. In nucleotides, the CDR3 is TGTGCCAGCAGTTTGGCAACAATCAGCACAGATACGCAGTATTTT. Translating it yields CASSLATISTDTQYF.

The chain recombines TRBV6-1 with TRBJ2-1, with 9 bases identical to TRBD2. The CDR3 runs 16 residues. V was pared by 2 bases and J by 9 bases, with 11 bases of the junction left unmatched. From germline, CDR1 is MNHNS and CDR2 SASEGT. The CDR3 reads CASSERAAGGPFEQFF. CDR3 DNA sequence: TGTGCCAGCAGTGAAAGGGCGGCGGGGGGGCCGTTTGAGCAGTTCTTC.

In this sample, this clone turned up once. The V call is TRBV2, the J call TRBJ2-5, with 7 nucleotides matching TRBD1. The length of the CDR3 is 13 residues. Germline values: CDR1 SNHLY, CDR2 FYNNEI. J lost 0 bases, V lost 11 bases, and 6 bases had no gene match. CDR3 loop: CAQTQGNQETQYF. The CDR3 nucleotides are TGTGCCCAGACACAGGGGAACCAAGAGACCCAGTACTTC. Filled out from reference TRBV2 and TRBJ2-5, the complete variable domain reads EPEVTQTPSHQVTQMGQEVILRCVPISNHLYFYWYRQILGQKVEFLVSFYNNEISEKSEIFDDQFSVERPDGSNFTLKIRSTKLEDSAMYFCAQTQGNQETQYFGPGTRLLVL.